These 21 T cell receptor beta chains share one sample of origin, sequenced in a study of shared clonotypes between healthy human individuals (dated by TCRdb to between 2020 and 2021). CD8 naive samples consisted of CD45RO-negative cells that were positively selected for CCR7, yielding a CD45RA+CCR7+ population without TemRA cells. The library was obtained by the immunoSEQ multiplex PCR assay. TCRdb re-hosts the immuneACCESS table, in-frame sequences only. Its copies lack some clones; in the studies checked, an unresolved V gene accounts for under half of them, and the cause for the rest is not known. Present in this sample are approximately 600,000 clones, approximately 95% of which were seen just once. Together, the top ten hold approximately 0.11% of the sample. Sequences were obtained from naive CD8+ T cells sorted from blood. Interpreted using the paper, the cell subset or site label stands for: CD45RA+CCR7+. Source of these receptors: a woman in her 30s in good health.

The chain joins TRBV19 to TRBJ2-7; tentatively, D is TRBD1 (5 bases). Germline V gene sequence: CDR1 LNHDA, CDR2 SQIVND (reference sequence). This CDR3 spans 14 amino acids. V lost 6 bases, J lost 5 bases, and 17 bases lay in between. The CDR3 DNA reads as TGTGCCAGTAGCAGGGTAGGCTCGATCGACGAGCAGTACTTC. Translated: CASSRVGSIDEQYF. The variable domain in full, with the rest retrieved from reference TRBV19 and TRBJ2-7, is DGGITQSPKYLFRKEGQNVTLSCEQNLNHDAMYWYRQDPGQGLRLIYYSQIVNDFQKGDIAEGYSVSREKKESFPLTVTSAQKNPTAFYLCASSRVGSIDEQYFGPGTRLTVT.

This rearrangement joins TRBV7-2 to TRBJ2-7; D uncertain. Germline assignment: CDR1 SGHTA and CDR2 FQGNSA. This CDR3 contains 13 residues. Trimming stripped 2 bases from V and 6 bases from J, with 11 bases between. The CDR3 DNA follows: TGTGCCAGCAGCTTATTTCACCATTCCGAGCAGTACTTC. Translated: CASSLFHHSEQYF.

In its sample, this clone was seen once. The CDR3 loop reads CASSFTGNTEAFF. The CDR3 coding sequence is TGTGCCAGCAGCTTCACAGGGAACACTGAAGCTTTCTTT. The chain employs TRBV5-6 and TRBJ1-1, with D maybe TRBD1 (5 bases). Trimming pared 2 bases from V and 1 base from J, leaving 6 bases between. Germline loops: CDR1 SGHDT, CDR2 YYEEEE. The CDR3 is 13 residues long.

V and J are TRBV27 and TRBJ2-1, with a possible D match to TRBD1 (6 bases). The germline CDR1 and CDR2 sequences are MNHEY and SMNVEV (reference sequence). The ends were cut back, 6 bases at V and 1 base at J, with 13 bases in the middle. The CDR3 loop spans 15 amino acids. The CDR3 here is CASSTIGGSYNEQFF. CDR3 nucleotide sequence: TGTGCCAGCAGCACAATAGGGGGATCCTACAATGAGCAGTTCTTC.

V and J are TRBV28 and TRBJ2-7; possible D gene TRBD2, 6 bases. The V and J ends lost 5 bases and 0 bases respectively, with 14 bases between them. The CDR3 sequence is 15 residues long. Germline V CDR1 and CDR2: MDHEN, SYDVKM. CDR3 sequence: CASSISGTPSYEQYF. In DNA, the CDR3 is TGTGCCAGCAGTATTTCCGGGACTCCCTCCTACGAGCAGTACTTC.

The chain joins TRBV4-3 to TRBJ2-7; TRBD2 agrees at 8 bases. V was clipped by 5 bases and J by 4 bases; unmatched bases: 7. Germline values: CDR1 LGHNA, CDR2 YSLEER. The CDR3 length is 14 residues. The DNA for the CDR3 is TGCGCCAGCAGCTTAAGGAGCGGGAGTTACGAGCAGTACTTC. It translates to CASSLRSGSYEQYF.

The V call is TRBV19, the J call TRBJ1-5; D perhaps matches TRBD1 (6 bases). CDR3 length equals 15 residues. Germline V gene data show CDR1 as LNHDA and CDR2 as SQIVND (reference sequence). Trimming took off 3 bases at V and 4 bases at J, with 13 bases between the two ends. The CDR3 sequence is CASSIWGQGNQPQHF. For the CDR3, the DNA is TGTGCCAGTAGTATCTGGGGTCAGGGGAATCAGCCCCAGCATTTT.

The genes are TRBV19 and TRBJ2-1; 10 bases line up with TRBD2. The CDR3 runs 17 residues. The V segment lost 4 bases and the J segment 0 bases; nucleotides outside the gene matches: 6. Germline lookup yields CDR1 LNHDA and CDR2 SQIVND (reference sequence). The CDR3 is CASSNLLAGISYNEQFF. The CDR3 coding sequence is TGTGCCAGTAGTAACTTACTAGCGGGGATCTCCTACAATGAGCAGTTCTTC.

This rearrangement joins TRBV28 to TRBJ2-5; TRBD2 matches at 8 bases. The assigned J gene may be wrong: the sequence end matches TRBJ2-7 better. CDR3 size: 12 residues. Per germline, CDR1 MDHEN and CDR2 SYDVKM. The CDR3 region is CASSGLASEQYF. CDR3 sequence (DNA): TGTGCCAGCAGTGGACTAGCCTCCGAGCAGTACTTC.

This clone was counted once. The chain links TRBV2 to TRBJ2-1; 11 nucleotides match TRBD2. CDR1 and CDR2 from the germline V gene are SNHLY and FYNNEI. With 5 bases clipped from V and 5 bases from J, the junction kept 5 bases outside the gene matches. The CDR3 has 15 residues. CDR3 nucleotide sequence: TGTGCCAGCAGTCCCGCGACTAGCGGGAACAATGAGCAGTTCTTC. Residues: CASSPATSGNNEQFF.

The chain has TRBV29-1 and TRBJ2-5; 8 positions match TRBD2. The J segment lost 3 bases and the V segment lost 4 bases, leaving 1 base of the junction unmatched. This CDR3 has 12 residues. Germline V gives CDR1 SQVTM, CDR2 ANQGSEA. Here the CDR3 reads CSVAGGEETQYF. The CDR3 DNA follows: TGCAGCGTTGCGGGAGGGGAAGAGACCCAGTACTTC.

CDR3 DNA: TGTGCCAGCAGCGTAGACGGGGCCGACACTGAAGCTTTCTTT. Encoded protein: CASSVDGADTEAFF. The rearrangement joins TRBV9 to TRBJ1-1, with TRBD1 as a possible D gene (5 bases). The V end was cut by 0 bases, the J end by 3 bases, with 9 bases between. Germline CDR1 reads SGDLS; CDR2 reads YYNGEE. CDR3 length equals 14 residues.

This chain connects TRBV28 to TRBJ1-1; D is perhaps TRBD1 (6 bases). CDR1 and CDR2 (germline): MDHEN, SYDVKM. This CDR3 is built from 13 residues. V was cut by 7 bases and J by 11 bases, with 20 bases left in between. The CDR3 protein is CASILRGGAQAFF. The DNA for the CDR3 is TGTGCCAGCATCCTGAGGGGGGGCGCTCAGGCTTTCTTT.

This rearrangement joins TRBV5-4 to TRBJ2-7; D unresolved. V gave up 3 bases and J gave up 2 bases, with 15 bases separating them. Germline values: CDR1 SGHNT, CDR2 YYREEE (reference sequence). The CDR3 extends over 15 amino acids. The CDR3 reads CASSSIEVPAYEQYF. The CDR3 bases are TGTGCCAGCAGCTCGATAGAGGTCCCTGCCTACGAGCAGTACTTC. The complete variable domain, with remaining parts taken from reference TRBV5-4 and TRBJ2-7, reads ETGVTQSPTHLIKTRGQQVTLRCSSQSGHNTVSWYQQALGQGPQFIFQYYREEENGRGNFPPRFSGLQFPNYSSELNVNALELDDSALYLCASSSIEVPAYEQYFGPGTRLTVT.

The J gene is TRBJ1-5, the V gene TRBV5-6; a weak D match, TRBD1 (5 bases). This CDR3 is built from 15 residues. Germline values: CDR1 SGHDT, CDR2 YYEEEE. V shed 5 bases and J shed 0 bases, with 12 bases lying between them. The CDR3 nucleotides are TGTGCCAGCAGGTTGTGGGGCCTTAGCAATCAGCCCCAGCATTTT. Amino acid sequence: CASRLWGLSNQPQHF.

The chain couples TRBV7-8 to TRBJ2-2, with 8 bases fitting TRBD2. Per the germline V gene, CDR1 is SGHVS and CDR2 is FQNEAQ. V trimming: 0 bases; J trimming: 3 bases; junction bases outside the gene matches: 9. The CDR3 extends over 18 amino acids. The CDR3 coding sequence is TGTGCCAGCAGCTTAGCAGTAGCGGGATGGGGAGACACCGGGGAGCTGTTTTTT. Protein sequence: CASSLAVAGWGDTGELFF.

The rearrangement uses TRBV7-2 and TRBJ2-5, with D unresolved. The V and J ends lost 7 bases and 7 bases respectively, with 13 bases between them. The CDR3 contains 12 residues. The germline CDR1 and CDR2 sequences are SGHTA and FQGNSA. DNA for the CDR3: TGTGCCAGCACCCCAGTTAGTTGGACCCAGTACTTC. As protein: CASTPVSWTQYF.

The chain has TRBV15 and TRBJ1-1, with 8 bases identical to TRBD1. V lost 7 bases to trimming and J lost 1 base; unmatched junction nucleotides: 2. This CDR3 has 13 residues. Germline V gene lookup returns CDR1 LNHNV and CDR2 YYDKDF (reference sequence). The CDR3 protein is CATNDRGNTEAFF. In DNA form, the CDR3 reads TGTGCCACCAACGACAGGGGGAACACTGAAGCTTTCTTT.

V usage is TRBV27 and J usage is TRBJ2-7; 11 nucleotides align to TRBD2. The CDR3 runs 16 residues. V gave up 4 bases and J gave up 0 bases; unmatched junction bases: 5. Looked up from germline, CDR1 is MNHEY and CDR2 is SMNVEV (reference sequence). CDR3 in amino acids: CASSYTTSGGSYEQYF. Written as DNA, the CDR3 is TGTGCCAGCAGTTACACCACTAGCGGGGGCTCCTACGAGCAGTACTTC.

The rearrangement joins TRBV28 to TRBJ2-2; no firm D call. Germline CDR1 MDHEN, CDR2 SYDVKM. Trimming removed 5 bases from V and 1 base from J, with 11 bases in between. The CDR3 runs to 15 residues. The chain's CDR3 is CASSPIGLNTGELFF. The CDR3 nucleotides read TGTGCCAGCAGTCCCATCGGCCTGAACACCGGGGAGCTGTTTTTT.

V and J are TRBV10-1 and TRBJ2-2, with 7 nucleotides matching TRBD1. Germline CDR1 is WNHNN and CDR2 is SYGVQD (reference sequence). J was trimmed by 4 bases and V by 4 bases; bases with no gene match: 6. The CDR3 covers 15 residues. CDR3 region: CASSGNRGPTGELFF. The DNA for the CDR3 is TGCGCCAGCAGTGGGAACAGGGGACCCACCGGGGAGCTGTTTTTT.